This T cell receptor (beta chain) appears in the sequencing data of a study of neurological immune-mediated disorders. Findings and caveats of the study: Private repertoires in all groups were suggested, as expanded clones shared no CDR3 amino acid sequences across subjects.

PBMCs stored at -80 C, 2 million in total, were the source of the unsorted libraries. This clonotype was seen at least ten times. The target antigen is unknown. 5'RACE with 10-nucleotide random UMIs generated the cDNA. The yield of each sequencing run was over 160 million TCR-beta sequences from 15-18 subjects. TCRdb redid the calling of the 5' RACE reads with MiXCR, one entry per CDR3 protein. This table holds about 59,000 distinct CDR3 sequences, approximately 11% found once. Input material: PBMCs. The receptor's source is a woman aged 60-75 years with HTLV-1-associated myelopathy (HAM/TSP).

CDR3 protein: CASSILLAGGGYEQYF. For the CDR3, the DNA is TGTGCCAGCAGCATCTTACTAGCGGGAGGTGGCTACGAGCAGTACTTC. This chain connects TRBV7-8 to TRBJ2-7; 12 bases fit TRBD2. With 5 bases clipped from V and 3 bases from J, the junction kept 8 bases outside the gene matches. The CDR3 runs 16 residues. In germline, CDR1 is SGHVS, CDR2 FQNEAQ.